These 17 T cell receptor beta chains were all obtained from the same sample, sequenced in a study of shared clonotypes between healthy human individuals. Sequencing was performed with immunoSEQ multiplex PCR; in TCRdb, only in-frame clones are kept and a portion is missing. This sample has about 1 million clones; roughly 75% occur once, and the top ten carry about 1.5%. Material for sequencing was memory CD4+ T cells sorted from blood. Subset indicated: CD45RA-negative fraction. The receptors derive from a man between 18 and 29 years old in good health.

The V gene is TRBV6-5, the J gene TRBJ2-7, with 7 bases identical to TRBD1. The V and J ends lost 0 bases and 9 bases, in that order; junction bases with no gene match: 11. CDR1 MNHEY and CDR2 SVGAGI come from the germline V gene. The CDR3 length is 15 residues. The CDR3 coding sequence is TGTGCCAGCAGTTACTCGGTCCAGGGGGTACTGGTGCAGTACTTC. It specifies CASSYSVQGVLVQYF.

This rearrangement joins TRBV28 to TRBJ2-7; D may match TRBD1 or TRBD2 (6 bases each). This CDR3 has 15 amino acids. V lost 4 bases and J lost 2, with 15 bases in between. Germline V gene lookup returns CDR1 MDHEN and CDR2 SYDVKM. The CDR3 DNA follows: TGTGCCAGCAGTTCGGCCCAGGGGAGGCCCTACGAGCAGTACTTC. Residues: CASSSAQGRPYEQYF.

This clone was counted once. The rearrangement uses TRBV30 and TRBJ2-1; 11 bases align to TRBD2. CDR3 length equals 13 residues. After removal of 5 bases from V and 9 bases from J, the junction contained 6 bases not matched to a gene. Germline CDR1 GTSNPN, CDR2 SVGIG (reference sequence). The CDR3, as DNA: TGTGCCTGGCTTAGCGGGGGGGCGGGTGAGCAGTTCTTC. Protein sequence: CAWLSGGAGEQFF.

This clone was seen only a few times. The CDR3 here is CASSPSGQINEKLFF. CDR3 sequence (DNA): TGCGCCAGCAGCCCGTCGGGACAGATTAATGAAAAACTGTTTTTT. The chain recombines TRBV5-1 with TRBJ1-4; TRBD1 aligns across 7 bases. CDR1 is SGHRS and CDR2 is YFSETQ in the germline V gene. The CDR3 has 15 amino acids. V dropped 4 bases and J dropped 4; count of bases not matched to a gene: 7. Full variable domain (outside the CDR3, taken from reference TRBV5-1 and TRBJ1-4): KAGVTQTPRYLIKTRGQQVTLSCSPISGHRSVSWYQQTPGQGLQFLFEYFSETQRNKGNFPGRFSGRQFSNSRSEMNVSTLELGDSALYLCASSPSGQINEKLFFGSGTQLSVL.

This chain joins TRBV15 and TRBJ2-5; 9 positions agree with TRBD2. CDR3 length equals 16 residues. The J segment lost 5 bases and the V segment lost 0 bases, leaving 7 bases of the junction unmatched. The germline V gene has CDR1 LNHNV and CDR2 YYDKDF (reference sequence). CDR3 in amino acids: CATSRDRAGGLETQYF. For the CDR3, the DNA is TGTGCCACCAGCAGAGATCGGGCGGGGGGGCTTGAGACCCAGTACTTC.

The rearrangement links TRBV6-5 to TRBJ2-7, with D uncertain. The germline V gene has CDR1 MNHEY and CDR2 SVGAGI. The length of the CDR3 is 13 residues. V dropped 7 bases and J dropped 7 bases, with 17 bases sitting between them. Here the CDR3 DNA reads TGTGCCAGCATCGGACGGACGAATTTGGAGCAGTACTTC. Protein sequence: CASIGRTNLEQYF.

In regard to this clone: Other DNA sequences in the sample encode the same CDR3. This chain links TRBV7-2 with TRBJ2-7, with D possibly matching TRBD1 (7 bases). The CDR3 totals 12 residues. Germline V gene lookup returns CDR1 SGHTA and CDR2 FQGNSA. V was clipped by 5 bases and J by 3 bases, with 8 bases between them. The chain's CDR3 is CASSQGGYEQYF. The CDR3 region has the DNA TGTGCCAGCAGCCAGGGGGGCTACGAGCAGTACTTC.

In its sample, this clone was seen many times. The V gene is TRBV11-3, the J gene TRBJ2-7; 8 bases map to TRBD2. The CDR3 totals 15 residues. Losses at the gene ends were 5 bases for V and 6 bases for J; bases not matched to a gene: 12. CDR1 is SGHNT, CDR2 YENEEA, per germline. CDR3 sequence reads: CASSPGGTSRSEQYF. The CDR3 DNA sequence: TGTGCCAGCAGCCCAGGCGGGACTAGTAGATCCGAGCAGTACTTC.

The chain uses TRBV18 and TRBJ2-5, with D perhaps matching TRBD1 or TRBD2 (5 bases each). The end of the DNA is better explained by TRBJ2-7, so the J call may be wrong. The germline V gene encodes CDR1 KGHSH and CDR2 LQKENI. The CDR3 is 13 amino acids. This chain's CDR3 is CASSPGTGNEQYF. Written as DNA, the CDR3 is TGTGCCAGCTCACCCGGGACCGGAAACGAGCAGTACTTC.

The chain links TRBV10-3 to TRBJ1-3; tentative D call: TRBD1 (5 bases). The CDR3 covers 17 residues. Trimming removed 3 bases at V and 0 bases at J, with 15 bases between. Germline V CDR1 and CDR2: ENHRY, SYGVKD. CDR3 nucleotides: TGTGCCATCAGTGAACGGGGGGGTTTACCCTCTGGAAACACCATATATTTT. It specifies CAISERGGLPSGNTIYF.

The CDR3 DNA reads as TGTGCCAGCAGCTTAGACCCCTCTTCGGGTCGGCCTGAAGCTTTCTTT. Residues: CASSLDPSSGRPEAFF. The chain employs TRBV11-2 and TRBJ1-1; D ambiguous. The CDR3 sequence is 16 residues long. V lost 0 bases and J 6 bases, leaving 17 bases between the germline ends. Germline CDR1 is SGHAT and CDR2 is FQNNGV.

The rearrangement joins TRBV5-6 to TRBJ2-6, with 11 nucleotides matching TRBD1. The CDR3 spans 17 residues. With V trimmed by 4 bases and J by 1 base, 4 bases remained unmatched. CDR1 is SGHDT and CDR2 is YYEEEE in the germline V gene. This chain's CDR3 is CASSAGTGGSGANVLTF. The CDR3 DNA follows: TGTGCCAGCAGCGCTGGGACAGGGGGTTCTGGGGCCAACGTCCTGACTTTC. The variable domain in full, with the rest retrieved from reference TRBV5-6 and TRBJ2-6, is DAGVTQSPTHLIKTRGQQVTLRCSPKSGHDTVSWYQQALGQGPQFIFQYYEEEERQRGNFPDRFSGHQFPNYSSELNVNALLLGDSALYLCASSAGTGGSGANVLTFGAGSRLTVL.

The chain employs TRBV18 and TRBJ2-2; TRBD1 aligns across 8 bases. V was pared by 2 bases and J by 6 bases, with 5 bases of the junction left unmatched. From germline, CDR1 is KGHSH and CDR2 LQKENI. The CDR3 consists of 15 residues. CDR3 region: CASSPKTGDPGELFF. The CDR3 DNA reads TGTGCCAGCTCACCAAAGACAGGGGACCCCGGGGAGCTGTTTTTT.

This clone was seen a single time. J is TRBJ2-5 and V is TRBV5-1; D is possibly TRBD2 (7 bases). Trimming left V 7 bases short and J 4 bases short, with 23 bases between. In germline, CDR1 is SGHRS, CDR2 YFSETQ. The CDR3 is 16 amino acids. As DNA, the CDR3 is TGCGCCAGCGGGAGAGGGGGGAGCGGGATAGGAGAGACCCAGTACTTC. It encodes CASGRGGSGIGETQYF.

This clone was recorded once. Here the CDR3 reads CASSLALGNTIYF. CDR3 bases: TGTGCCAGCAGCTTAGCGCTGGGAAACACCATATATTTT. The genes are TRBV7-8 and TRBJ1-3; no firm D call. Trimming removed 0 bases from V and 4 bases from J, with 4 bases in between. Germline V CDR1 and CDR2: SGHVS, FQNEAQ. The CDR3 totals 13 residues.

This clone was counted once. CDR3 amino acids: CASSLGSLGSGETQYF. The CDR3 DNA reads TGCGCCAGCAGCTTGGGCTCCTTGGGGTCCGGCGAGACCCAGTACTTC. This chain links TRBV5-1 with TRBJ2-5; D is unclear. The CDR3 has 16 residues. Germline values: CDR1 SGHRS, CDR2 YFSETQ. V was pared by 0 bases and J by 5 bases, with 17 bases between.

The chain links TRBV30 to TRBJ1-5, with 7 bases identical to TRBD1. CDR1 is GTSNPN, CDR2 SVGIG, per germline (reference sequence). The V gene end was trimmed by 3 bases and the J gene end by 3 bases; junction bases not matched to a gene: 14. This CDR3 is 17 amino acids long. This chain's CDR3 is CAWRAIGRTGDNQPQHF. The CDR3 bases are TGTGCCTGGAGGGCCATCGGGAGAACAGGGGACAATCAGCCCCAGCATTTT.